This T cell receptor (beta chain) was profiled in a study of blood T cell repertoires in COVID-19. About the study: COVID-19 samples collected from the United States, Italy and Spain covered acute and convalescent phases. PBMCs, B-cell-depleted T cells, or T cells were the source of the cDNA or gDNA that made up the material.

In the study's own analysis: Reference gene primer amplification gave estimated nucleated cell counts. Measured with immunoSEQ multiplex PCR; TCRdb has only the in-frame clones, and not every one. Clonal size and the V and J genes are those of that table, whereas D and trimming came from the DNA. The table records about 16,000 clones, roughly 92% of them present only once. Sample: peripheral blood. The sequence derives from a human donor with active COVID-19. The donor label of this sample is uncertain.

CDR3 loop: CASSLDQGSFGELFF. CDR3 in DNA: TGCGCCAGCAGCCTTGATCAGGGATCGTTCGGGGAGCTGTTTTTT. The chain has TRBV10-1 and TRBJ2-2, with D tentatively TRBD1 (5 bases). CDR1 WNHNN and CDR2 SYGVQD come from the germline V gene (reference sequence). The CDR3 has 15 amino acids. V lost 6 bases to trimming and J lost 7 bases, with 18 bases between them.